This is a list of T cell receptor beta chains from one sample in a study of beta chain features in type 1 diabetes. The data were produced by immunoSEQ multiplex PCR, yet TCRdb's version contains in-frame clones alone and is incomplete. The sample shows 630,000 or so clones, around 15% of them seen only once. What was sequenced was naive CD4+ T cells from blood. These receptors were collected from a man aged 18 to 35 with type 1 diabetes. CDR3s leave out the opening cysteine and the closing phenylalanine or tryptophan.

V,CDR3
TRBV11-2,ASSFIRQEQF
TRBV4-1,ASSHTDRPNTDTQY
TRBV6-6,ASSYAGRANTEAF
TRBV30,AWSLGRAEAF
TRBV4-1,ASSQVLGLASYNEQF
TRBV11-2,ASMRLAGVETQY
TRBV29-1,SVEDGRLNSPLH
TRBV5-1,ASGLAGGSSYNEQF
TRBV20-1,SARTEGEQY
TRBV28,ASSLNRYEQY
TRBV30,AWRGLPAF
TRBV18,ASSLGGTTQETQY
TRBV9,ASSVGPNIQY
TRBV19,ASSPIGGFYEQY
TRBV2,ASSRQVSNQPQH
TRBV30,AWSLGTPGSNQPQH
TRBV29-1,SVASSESSSYEQY
TRBV7-2,ASSQDRGVEQY
TRBV19,ASSTRTSGGRAGELF
TRBV2,ASSEYRVHNQPQH
TRBV19,ASSLSLAGKVYEQY
TRBV18,ASSPDRGNSPLH
TRBV27,ASSSLPVSGANVLT
TRBV6-5,ASSPGLAGSFAQY
TRBV7-9,ASSSDDLETQY
TRBV6-6,ASSYSGQGGYEQY
TRBV25-1,ASSASTGGTDTQY
TRBV19,ASNAIRGNEQF
TRBV2,ASSPGRGYGYT
TRBV21-1,ASSKATGAADTQY
TRBV7-8,ASSLVFGQPQH
TRBV29-1,SVDRTEGGETQY
TRBV30,AWGVGRGAYEQY
TRBV14,ASSEWNGEKLF
TRBV7-2,ASSLGNAGETQY
TRBV18,ASSERQEGTDTQY
TRBV30,AWSTGVGNTIY
TRBV30,AWSGQGDQPQH
TRBV5-6,ASSLLTGDHQPQH
TRBV18,ASLPGQGVLDTEAF
TRBV11-3,ASSPRGKSDTGELF
TRBV9,ASSVSFMNTEAF
TRBV7-9,ASSQVGGEQY
TRBV4-1,ASSPGVYGYT
TRBV7-9,ASSFLAGGPSDTQY
TRBV30,AWSKWDRDYGYT
TRBV28,ASSPLGGELF
TRBV9,ASSVGGESSYEQY
TRBV7-2,ASTFGGTDTQY
TRBV14,ASSQGSSYEQY
TRBV10-2,ASSGQGDSNQPQH
TRBV29-1,SVEVLDRLSTEAF